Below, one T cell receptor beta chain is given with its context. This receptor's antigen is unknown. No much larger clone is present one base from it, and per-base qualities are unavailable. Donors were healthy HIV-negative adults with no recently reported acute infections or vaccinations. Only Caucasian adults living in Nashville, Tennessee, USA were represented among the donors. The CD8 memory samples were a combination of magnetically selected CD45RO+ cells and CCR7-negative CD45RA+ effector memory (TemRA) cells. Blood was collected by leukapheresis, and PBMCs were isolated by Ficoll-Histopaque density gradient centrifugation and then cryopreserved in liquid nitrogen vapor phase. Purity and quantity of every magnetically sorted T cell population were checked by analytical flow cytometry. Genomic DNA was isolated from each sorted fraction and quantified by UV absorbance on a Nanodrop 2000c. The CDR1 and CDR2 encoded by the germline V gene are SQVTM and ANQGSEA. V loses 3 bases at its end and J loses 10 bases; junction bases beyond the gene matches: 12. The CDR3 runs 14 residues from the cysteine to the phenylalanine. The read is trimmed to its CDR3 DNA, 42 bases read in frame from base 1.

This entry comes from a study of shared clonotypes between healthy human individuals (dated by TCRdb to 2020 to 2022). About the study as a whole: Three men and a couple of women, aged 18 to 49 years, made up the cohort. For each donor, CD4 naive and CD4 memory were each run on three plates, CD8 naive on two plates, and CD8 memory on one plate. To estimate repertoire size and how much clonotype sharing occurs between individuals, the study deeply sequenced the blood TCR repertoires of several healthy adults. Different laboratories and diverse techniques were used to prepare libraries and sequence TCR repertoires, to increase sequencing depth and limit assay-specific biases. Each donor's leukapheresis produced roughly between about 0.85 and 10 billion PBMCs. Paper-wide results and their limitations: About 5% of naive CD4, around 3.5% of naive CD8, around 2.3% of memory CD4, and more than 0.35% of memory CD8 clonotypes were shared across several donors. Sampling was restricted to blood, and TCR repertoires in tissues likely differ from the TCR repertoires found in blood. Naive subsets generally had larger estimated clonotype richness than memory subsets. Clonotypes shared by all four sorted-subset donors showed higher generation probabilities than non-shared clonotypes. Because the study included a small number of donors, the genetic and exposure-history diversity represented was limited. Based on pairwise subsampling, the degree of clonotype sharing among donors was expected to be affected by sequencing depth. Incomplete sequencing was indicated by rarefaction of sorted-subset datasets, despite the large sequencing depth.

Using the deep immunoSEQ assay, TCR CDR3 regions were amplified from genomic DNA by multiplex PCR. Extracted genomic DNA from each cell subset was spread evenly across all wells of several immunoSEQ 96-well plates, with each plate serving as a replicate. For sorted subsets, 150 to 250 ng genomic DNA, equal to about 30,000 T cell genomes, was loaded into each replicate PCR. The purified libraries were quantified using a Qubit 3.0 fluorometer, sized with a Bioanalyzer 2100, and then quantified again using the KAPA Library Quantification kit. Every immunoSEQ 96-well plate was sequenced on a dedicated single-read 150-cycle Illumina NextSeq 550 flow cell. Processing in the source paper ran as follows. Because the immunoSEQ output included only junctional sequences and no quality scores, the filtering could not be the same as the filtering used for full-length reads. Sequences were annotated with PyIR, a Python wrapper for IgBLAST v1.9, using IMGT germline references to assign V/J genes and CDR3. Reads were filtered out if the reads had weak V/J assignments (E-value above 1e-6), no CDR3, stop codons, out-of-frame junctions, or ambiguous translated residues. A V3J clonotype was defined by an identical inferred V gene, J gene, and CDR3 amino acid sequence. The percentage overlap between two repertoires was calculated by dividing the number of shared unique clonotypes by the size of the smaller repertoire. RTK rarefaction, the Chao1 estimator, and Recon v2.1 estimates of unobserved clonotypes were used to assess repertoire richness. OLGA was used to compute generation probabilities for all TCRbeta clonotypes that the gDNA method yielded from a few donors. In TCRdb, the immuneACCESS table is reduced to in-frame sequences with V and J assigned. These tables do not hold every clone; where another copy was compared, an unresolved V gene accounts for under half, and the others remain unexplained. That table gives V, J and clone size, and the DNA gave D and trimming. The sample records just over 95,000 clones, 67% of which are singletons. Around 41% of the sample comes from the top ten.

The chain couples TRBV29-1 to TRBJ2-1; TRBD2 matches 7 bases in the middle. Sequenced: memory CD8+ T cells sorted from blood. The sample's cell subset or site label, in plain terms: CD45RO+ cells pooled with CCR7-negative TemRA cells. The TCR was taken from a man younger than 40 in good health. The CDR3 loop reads CSVDAGVPPLEQFF. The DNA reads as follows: TGCAGCGTTGATGCGGGAGTCCCGCCACTCGAGCAGTTCTTC.